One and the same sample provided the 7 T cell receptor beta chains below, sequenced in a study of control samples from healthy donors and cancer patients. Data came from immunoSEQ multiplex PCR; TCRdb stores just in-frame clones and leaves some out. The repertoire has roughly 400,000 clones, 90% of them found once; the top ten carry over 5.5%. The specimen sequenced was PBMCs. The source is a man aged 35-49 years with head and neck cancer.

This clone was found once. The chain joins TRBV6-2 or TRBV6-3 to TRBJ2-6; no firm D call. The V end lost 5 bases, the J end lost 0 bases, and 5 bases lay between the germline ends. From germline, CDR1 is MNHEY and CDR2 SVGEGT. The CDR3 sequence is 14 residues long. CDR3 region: CASSRSSGANVLTF. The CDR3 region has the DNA TGTGCCAGCAGTCGTAGCTCTGGGGCCAACGTCCTGACTTTC.

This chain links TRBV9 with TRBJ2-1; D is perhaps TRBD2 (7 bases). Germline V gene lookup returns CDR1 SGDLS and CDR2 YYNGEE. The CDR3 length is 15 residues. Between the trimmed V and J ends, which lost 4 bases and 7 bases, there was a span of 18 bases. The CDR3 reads CASSTGTTVGNEQFF. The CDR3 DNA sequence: TGTGCCAGCAGCACAGGGACTACCGTAGGGAATGAGCAGTTCTTC.

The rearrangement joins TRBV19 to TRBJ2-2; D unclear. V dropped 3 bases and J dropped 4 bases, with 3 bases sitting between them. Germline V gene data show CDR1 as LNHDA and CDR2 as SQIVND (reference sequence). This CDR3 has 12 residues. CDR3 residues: CASSMFTGELFF. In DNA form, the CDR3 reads TGTGCCAGTAGTATGTTCACCGGGGAGCTGTTTTTT.

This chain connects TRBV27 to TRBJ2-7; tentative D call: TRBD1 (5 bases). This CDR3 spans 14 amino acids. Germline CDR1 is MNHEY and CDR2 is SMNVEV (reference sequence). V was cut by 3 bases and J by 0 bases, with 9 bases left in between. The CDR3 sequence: CASSFGQGSYEQYF. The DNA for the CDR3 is TGTGCCAGCAGTTTCGGGCAGGGCTCCTACGAGCAGTACTTC.

The chain's CDR3 is CASSSIDRGGTEAFF. In DNA form, the CDR3 reads TGTGCCAGCAGTTCCATCGACAGGGGCGGCACTGAAGCTTTCTTT. This sequence joins TRBV28 and TRBJ1-1, with TRBD1 matching 8 bases. Germline V gene lookup returns CDR1 MDHEN and CDR2 SYDVKM. The V and J ends lost 4 bases and 4 bases, in that order; junction bases with no gene match: 8. The CDR3 consists of 15 residues.

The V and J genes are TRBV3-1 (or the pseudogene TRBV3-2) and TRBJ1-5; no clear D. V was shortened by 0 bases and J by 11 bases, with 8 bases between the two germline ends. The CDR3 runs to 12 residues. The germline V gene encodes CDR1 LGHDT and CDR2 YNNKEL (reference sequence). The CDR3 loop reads CASSQDRSAQHF. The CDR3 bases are TGTGCCAGCAGCCAAGATCGGAGCGCCCAGCATTTT.

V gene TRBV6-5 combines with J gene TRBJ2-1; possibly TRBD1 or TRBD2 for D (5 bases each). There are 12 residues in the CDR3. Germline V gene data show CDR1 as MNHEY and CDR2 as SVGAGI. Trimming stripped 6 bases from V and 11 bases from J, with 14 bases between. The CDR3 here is CASRGDSGKQFF. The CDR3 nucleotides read TGTGCCAGCAGGGGGGATTCAGGGAAGCAGTTCTTC.